The 20 T cell receptor beta chains reported below all come from one sample, sequenced in a study of blood T cell repertoires in COVID-19. Only in-frame clones appear in the TCRdb table, and some are missing; sequencing was by immunoSEQ multiplex PCR. The sample carries more than 200,000 clones, about 88% recorded once. Input material: peripheral blood. These receptors were obtained from a woman between 40 and 55 years old who had recovered from COVID-19.

The chain couples TRBV11-2 to TRBJ2-4, with 10 positions matching TRBD1. Germline values: CDR1 SGHAT, CDR2 FQNNGV. V was pared by 5 bases and J by 1 base, with 2 bases of the junction left unmatched. This CDR3 is built from 15 residues. The CDR3 sequence: CASSPGQGAKNIQYF. The CDR3 nucleotides are TGTGCCAGCAGCCCGGGACAGGGGGCCAAAAACATTCAGTACTTC.

This chain links TRBV27 with TRBJ2-3; 8 nucleotides align to TRBD2. With V trimmed by 3 bases and J by 2 bases, 7 bases remained unmatched. CDR1 is MNHEY, CDR2 SMNVEV, per germline (reference sequence). This CDR3 has 16 residues. The CDR3 DNA follows: TGTGCCAGCAGTTTCGGGACTGGACTAGCCACAGATACGCAGTATTTT. Amino acids: CASSFGTGLATDTQYF.

This chain connects TRBV7-2 to TRBJ2-7; 9 bases are shared with TRBD2. Germline V lookup: CDR1 SGHTA, CDR2 FQGNSA. The CDR3 extends over 14 amino acids. J lost 3 bases, V lost 5 bases, and 5 bases had no gene match. The chain's CDR3 is CASSPGLASYEQYF. CDR3 nucleotide sequence: TGTGCCAGCAGCCCGGGACTAGCAAGCTACGAGCAGTACTTC.

The J gene is TRBJ1-2, the V gene TRBV6-5; 8 bases fit TRBD1. The CDR3 contains 13 residues. Trimming cost V 8 bases and J 2 bases; bases outside gene matches: 4. Per the germline V gene, CDR1 is MNHEY and CDR2 is SVGAGI. Written as DNA, the CDR3 is TGTGCCAGCCGGAGGACAGGGAACTATGGCTACACCTTC. Its translation: CASRRTGNYGYTF.

The chain recombines TRBV4-2 with TRBJ2-3; 9 bases are a match to TRBD2. This CDR3 spans 19 amino acids. Germline values: CDR1 LGHNA, CDR2 YNFKEQ. V lost 0 bases, J lost 5 bases, and 15 bases stayed unmatched. The CDR3 region is CASSQDRGRASGTIDTQYF. The CDR3 nucleotides read TGTGCCAGCAGCCAAGATCGGGGAAGGGCTAGCGGGACTATAGATACGCAGTATTTT.

The J gene is TRBJ2-1, the V gene TRBV7-8, with D unresolved. The CDR3 has 13 amino acids. Looked up from germline, CDR1 is SGHVS and CDR2 is FQNEAQ. The ends were cut back, 4 bases at V and 1 base at J, with 5 bases in the middle. The CDR3 loop is CASSSQSYNEQFF. As DNA, the CDR3 is TGTGCCAGCAGCTCCCAGTCCTACAATGAGCAGTTCTTC.

The chain combines TRBV19 with TRBJ2-7, with TRBD1 matching 8 bases. The trim removed 3 bases at V and 5 bases at J, leaving 12 bases unmatched. In germline, CDR1 is LNHDA, CDR2 SQIVND (reference sequence). This CDR3 contains 16 residues. Here the CDR3 reads CASSIWAGGEADEQYF. The CDR3 nucleotides are TGTGCCAGTAGTATTTGGGCAGGGGGCGAAGCGGACGAGCAGTACTTC.

The CDR3 spells CASRIQGGTGELFF. The CDR3, as DNA: TGTGCCAGCCGGATACAGGGCGGCACCGGGGAGCTGTTTTTT. V usage is TRBV14 and J usage is TRBJ2-2, with D perhaps TRBD1 (6 bases). Germline CDR1 and CDR2: SGHDN and FVKESK. The germline V and J ends were trimmed by 8 bases and 4 bases, with 14 bases remaining between them. The CDR3 has 14 residues.

In its sample, this clone was seen many times. The chain employs TRBV19 and TRBJ2-2, with 11 bases matching TRBD1. In germline, CDR1 is LNHDA, CDR2 SQIVND (reference sequence). The CDR3 is made up of 15 amino acids. The trim removed 8 bases at V and 10 bases at J, leaving 12 bases unmatched. This chain's CDR3 is CASGHSGTGGSELFF. CDR3 DNA: TGTGCCAGTGGGCACTCCGGGACAGGGGGATCGGAGCTGTTTTTT.

The chain combines TRBV6-1 with TRBJ1-3; D is ambiguous. Germline-derived CDR1 and CDR2 are MNHNS and SASEGT. The V end lost 2 bases, the J end lost 0 bases, and 8 bases lay between the germline ends. This CDR3 is built from 15 residues. CDR3 sequence reads: CASSENSPSGNTIYF. DNA for the CDR3: TGTGCCAGCAGTGAAAACAGCCCCTCTGGAAACACCATATATTTT.

This chain connects TRBV5-6 to TRBJ2-5; TRBD2 is a possible D gene (5 bases). The CDR3 runs to 13 residues. Trimming removed 2 bases at V and 5 bases at J, with 10 bases between. Germline CDR1 is SGHDT and CDR2 is YYEEEE. The CDR3 DNA follows: TGTGCCAGCAGCTTAAGGACTGGGGAGACCCAGTACTTC. Translated: CASSLRTGETQYF.

This clone was observed a single time. The V call is TRBV11-3, the J call TRBJ2-2, with 14 bases identical to TRBD2. The CDR3 extends over 18 amino acids. CDR1 is SGHNT and CDR2 is YENEEA in the germline V gene. V lost 4 bases to trimming and J lost 11 bases; unmatched junction nucleotides: 15. CDR3 nucleotide sequence: TGTGCCAGCAGCTCCGGCATTGGGACTAGCGGGAGACTGATCGAGCTGTTTTTT. This encodes CASSSGIGTSGRLIELFF. The full variable domain, in which reference TRBV11-3 and TRBJ2-2 provide the parts outside the CDR3, is EAGVVQSPRYKIIEKKQPVAFWCNPISGHNTLYWYLQNLGQGPELLIRYENEEAVDDSQLPKDRFSAERLKGVDSTLKIQPAELGDSAVYLCASSSGIGTSGRLIELFFGEGSRLTVL.

The CDR3: CASSEKQGSLYGYTF. The CDR3 nucleotides are TGTGCCAGCAGCGAGAAACAGGGGAGTTTGTATGGCTACACCTTC. The rearrangement uses TRBV2 and TRBJ1-2; 7 nucleotides agree with TRBD1. The germline V gene has CDR1 SNHLY and CDR2 FYNNEI. J gave up 5 bases and V 6 bases, and 12 bases lay outside the gene matches. The CDR3 is made up of 15 amino acids.

This clone appeared a single time. This chain uses TRBV4-3 with TRBJ2-5; 9 bases are shared with TRBD2. The CDR3 is 18 residues long. Germline V gene sequence: CDR1 LGHNA, CDR2 YSLEER. V lost 1 base and J lost 2; bases outside the gene matches: 11. CDR3 amino acids: CASSQVWASGTPQETQYF. Here the CDR3 DNA reads TGCGCCAGCAGCCAAGTCTGGGCTAGCGGGACACCGCAAGAGACCCAGTACTTC.

CDR3 bases: TGCGCCAGCAGCCAAATCTTGACCGGGGACAGGGGCAACACCGGGGAGCTGTTTTTT. It encodes CASSQILTGDRGNTGELFF. The rearrangement uses TRBV4-3 and TRBJ2-2; 10 bases align to TRBD1. The V gene's germline CDR1 is LGHNA and CDR2 YSLEER. This CDR3 comprises 19 residues. The V gene end was trimmed by 2 bases and the J gene end by 2 bases; junction bases not matched to a gene: 11.

This clone was seen only a few times. The gene calls are TRBV25-1 and TRBJ2-2; 7 bases align to TRBD2. Per germline, CDR1 MGHDK and CDR2 SYGVNS. V was pared by 8 bases and J by 8 bases, with 11 bases of the junction left unmatched. This CDR3 comprises 14 residues. The CDR3 loop reads CASGAPLLAGELFF. In DNA, the CDR3 is TGTGCCAGCGGAGCCCCCTTACTAGCGGGGGAGCTGTTTTTT.

V and J are TRBV13 and TRBJ2-3; D perhaps matches TRBD2 (6 bases). The V end lost 5 bases, the J end lost 1 base, and 13 bases lay between the germline ends. The germline V gene encodes CDR1 PRHDT and CDR2 FYEKMQ (reference sequence). The length of the CDR3 is 15 residues. The CDR3 nucleotides read TGTGCCAGCAGCCCGCTCCAGCGGGGCACAGATACGCAGTATTTT. Translating gives CASSPLQRGTDTQYF.

The CDR3 nucleotides read TGTGCCAGCAGTCCCCCTCCAGGCCGCTATGGCTACACCTTC. Encoded protein: CASSPPPGRYGYTF. The rearrangement links TRBV28 to TRBJ1-2; D unresolved. Germline lookup yields CDR1 MDHEN and CDR2 SYDVKM. V was cut by 5 bases and J by 4 bases, with 14 bases left in between. The CDR3 runs to 14 residues.

This clone was picked up one time. The chain uses TRBV9 and TRBJ1-2; TRBD1 agrees at 7 bases. CDR1 SGDLS and CDR2 YYNGEE come from the germline V gene. The CDR3 covers 12 residues. The V and J ends lost 4 bases and 4 bases, in that order; junction bases with no gene match: 1. The CDR3 is CASSPGGYGYTF. CDR3 nucleotides: TGTGCCAGCAGCCCAGGGGGCTATGGCTACACCTTC.

The chain joins TRBV2 to TRBJ2-4, with TRBD1 identical over 7 bases. The V gene's germline CDR1 is SNHLY and CDR2 FYNNEI. The CDR3 has 16 residues. V shed 10 bases and J 0 bases; nucleotides not matched to a gene: 12. The DNA of the CDR3 is TGTGCCAACGCCCCGGGACAGTCTCCAGCCAAAAACATTCAGTACTTC. Translating gives CANAPGQSPAKNIQYF.